This TCR beta chain is from a study of T cell responses to AZD1222 COVID-19 vaccine. At the level of the study: Second doses at about 4 or about 12 weeks were pooled. Study results and limitations: Females made up more of the donors, who were largely white British, and clonal diversity may have come out too low. Baseline serology detected seropositivity in only a handful of AZD1222 recipients.

Repertoires were generated with immunoSEQ multiplex PCR, while TCRdb's copy carries only in-frame clones and drops some. The table has under 150,000 clones, 90% seen once; the top ten hold 1.5% to 2%. As to this clone: What it recognizes is unknown.

The sample consisted of peripheral blood, taken on day 0 of AZD1222 vaccination. This clonotype was obtained from an adult in good health.

Written as DNA, the CDR3 is TGTGCCAGCAGCCTCTGGAGGGATGAGCAGTTCTTC. Translation: CASSLWRDEQFF. The chain recombines TRBV11-2 with TRBJ2-1, with D possibly TRBD2 on 6 matching bases. The CDR3 runs 12 residues. Germline V gene data show CDR1 as SGHAT and CDR2 as FQNNGV. Trimming removed 5 bases at V and 8 bases at J, with 10 bases between.